This T cell receptor beta chain originates from a study of cytomegalovirus exposure and HLA in healthy donors (dated by TCRdb to 2015 to 2018). Background for the entire study: According to an earlier analysis of 550 to 700 of the donors, some 180 million T cells yielded 100 million or so unique TCR beta sequences and 276 Gb of sequence data. An early release covering around 630 HLA-typed donors comprised 300 to 350 gigabases of sequencing data and about 90 million unique TCR sequences. Among the roughly 390 genotyped donors, 81% belonged to the genetic ancestry cluster associated with self-reported Caucasian donors. The aim of the study was to test whether cataloging public T cell receptors could identify signatures of past pathogen exposure. The T cell repertoires of under 700 subjects were profiled by immunosequencing and related to cytomegalovirus serostatus. Besides the first cohort of approximately 670 subjects, a separate validation cohort made up of 120 different subjects was used. To predict cytomegalovirus infection status, the study brought together high-throughput TCR immunosequencing, statistical association of individual TCRs with disease status, and machine learning. To study patterns of TCR occurrence, a later analysis re-analyzed previously published TCR beta repertoires from around 670 donors and added high-resolution HLA genotyping. The later analysis used no new phenotypic data to find candidate immune exposures, relying instead on TCR beta sequences and their occurrence across donors. To decide whether each TCR beta V gene segment behaved as functional or pseudogenic, an earlier analysis of 587 of the donors relied on high-throughput TCR beta sequencing. Alongside the repertoire data, information on donor age, sex, ethnicity and CMV serostatus was compiled. In a later genetic analysis, genome-wide SNP genotypes for about three fifths of the roughly 670 donors were used, and that subset was treated as a discovery cohort. All discovery cohort repertoires had been generated using a single sequencing platform. Both class I and class II loci were covered by HLA typing, at four-digit resolution. Typing coverage varied by locus: roughly 629-630 donors for A, B, C, DRB1 and DQB1; 500 to 550 for DQA1; about 600 for DPA1; around 450 for DPB1. Because of strong linkage in the cohort, 4 to 6 DR-DQ haplotypes were treated as single units for association and clustering. Across 300 to 400 genotyped donors of the cohort, an average of roughly 250,000 unique TCR beta nucleotide sequences per donor were sequenced, and approximately 19% of those sequences were non-productive.

Paper-wide results and their limitations: A later analysis found that most CMV-associated TCR beta chains appeared HLA-restricted, with HLA associations seemingly driven largely by CMV exposure. In both the original and validation cohorts, the classifier was reported to diagnose cytomegalovirus status with high specificity and sensitivity. When HLA alleles, especially DR and DQ, strongly co-occurred, TCR associations were difficult to assign to individual alleles. The authors suggested that the approach could potentially be extended to other disease states and immunological phenotypes. A later analysis found that TCR association rates varied across HLA loci, with DRB1 alleles showing the most associated TCRs and HLA-C alleles the fewest. Because HLA typing was missing for some donors at each locus, association tests included only the typed subset. CMV serostatus was the only immune exposure information available for the cohort. A later analysis found that HLA-associated TCR beta chains were more clonally expanded and had lower generation probabilities than equally common non-associated chains. An earlier analysis of approximately 590 of the donors showed that most TCR beta V segments appeared in productive rearrangements either about 87% or about 30% of the time, which broadly matched IMGT annotations. Sequencing depth was assumed to be roughly uniform across donors in the presence/absence analyses, though that assumption may not hold. According to a later analysis, parvovirus B19, influenza, CMV and Epstein-Barr virus appeared linked to several top co-occurrence clusters. In the study, roughly 160 TCR beta chains were listed as associated with cytomegalovirus. Only TCR beta chains were sequenced in this cohort, and the absence of alpha or paired-chain data limited detectable features. In a later genetic analysis, a missense DCLRE1C variant was associated with V-gene and J-gene trimming of TCR beta chains, and the association was replicated in an independent cohort. A further reported finding was that TCR beta sequences accurately predicted the HLA-A and HLA-B alleles for most subjects in the first cohort. Correlated functional status among segregating V segments might be attributable to linkage disequilibrium, but an unknown experimental factor could not be ruled out. Most TCR sequences were observed very rarely across donors, whereas some public TCRs were present in many individuals. A cluster of highly shared sequence variants was judged likely to represent a technical artifact of the sequencing pipeline. A few of the identified cytomegalovirus-associated TCR beta chains were confirmed in vitro to be specific for cytomegalovirus antigens. Because counts were too low, more than 15 rarely observed V segments, including chromosome 9 orphons, were excluded from the earlier analysis of fewer than 650 of the donors. Because the 87-base-pair reads could not distinguish some IMGT-functional V segments, including TRBV6-2 and TRBV6-3, those segments were excluded. In a later genetic analysis, fewer N-insertions in productive TCRs were reported among donors in an Asian-associated ancestry cluster than the 666-donor mean. A later analysis associated 15,000 or so TCR beta sequences with specific HLA alleles at a false discovery rate of 0.05.

As concerns this clone: What antigen it recognizes has not been identified.

From a lookup of the germline V gene, CDR1 and CDR2 are SGHRS and YFSETQ. Clipping removes 7 bases from V and 2 bases from J, with 4 as the unmatched junction base count. The CDR3 numbers 13 residues from cysteine through phenylalanine. CDR3 DNA only is kept here, 39 bases in frame from base 1. The receptor library was made with the immunoSEQ multiplex PCR assay. For the multiplex PCR, a mixture combining 60 forward primers for TCR Vbeta segments and 13 reverse primers for TCR Jbeta segments was used. A multiplex PCR assay on genomic DNA amplified the CDR3 region of rearranged TCR beta genes. Amplified TCR beta libraries were sequenced as 87-base-pair reads on the Illumina HiSeq System. As for the authors' bioinformatics: In a later analysis, roughly 80 million unique TCR beta chains were counted across the roughly 670 repertoires, and about 10 million of these chains were shared by at least two donors. A nearest-neighbor algorithm error-corrected the raw reads and collapsed the reads into unique sequences, merging closely related sequences to remove PCR and sequencing errors. Alignment of CDR3 sequences to IMGT reference sequences was used to assign V, D and J gene segments. For a sequence to be retained, a match of at least six nucleotides to both a V gene segment and a J gene segment was required. Rearrangements were called productive when the CDR3 lacked stop codons and stayed in frame with V and J; all others were non-productive. CDR3 was defined by IMGT convention, running from the second conserved V-encoded cysteine to the conserved J-encoded phenylalanine. In an earlier analysis of roughly 580 of the donors, sequences lacking an unambiguous match to a single V gene segment were excluded. In an earlier analysis of some 590 of the donors, a V segment was called functional when productive rearrangements were above 56.7%, and segregating when the standard deviation between donors exceeded 5%. To diagnose cytomegalovirus status from the catalog of TCR beta chain sequences, a statistical classification framework was built. In a later analysis, TCR nucleotide sequences were compared against IMGT/GENE-DB human TR gene sequences so that V and J genes could be assigned. The TCRdist pipeline was used in a later analysis to assign CDR3 sequences and most-parsimonious VDJ recombination scenarios. A later analysis defined each TCR beta chain by its CDR3 amino acid sequence plus V-gene family, and excluded reads lacking a unique V-gene family. A later analysis removed 550 to 700 highly shared, low-generation-probability nucleotide sequences to deal with suspected cross-contamination and a sequencing artifact. In a later analysis, a clonal expansion index for each public chain was calculated from normalized within-repertoire ranks of inferred template counts. A later analysis computed generation probabilities with a VDJ recombination model fitted to out-of-frame rearrangements, and checked the results against IGoR. In a later analysis, TCR-TCR, TCR-HLA and TCR-CMV co-occurrence was scored with hypergeometric tests, and a repertoire-size bias correction was applied to TCR pairs. False discovery rates were estimated in a later analysis by permuting HLA or CMV assignments 20 times. A later analysis grouped co-occurring TCRs with DBSCAN, adding TCRdist sequence similarity when clustering within HLA-allele-positive subsets. Repertoires with fewer than 30,000 or more than 120,000 public chains, plus five repertoires with anomalous nucleotide sharing, were excluded from co-occurrence clustering. TCRdb obtained this table from immuneACCESS and retained in-frame rearrangements with V and J assigned. These tables miss some clones; where compared with another copy, unresolved V genes account for less than half of the shortfall, and the remainder is unexplained. V and J calls and clone size are copied from that table; D and trimming were computed from the DNA. The sample table includes over 150,000 clones. Together, the top ten hold less than 0.85% of the sample.

In total, approximately 690 healthy bone marrow donors made up the cohort. All cohort members were sampled while nominally healthy, although unrecorded immune exposures were likely present. The donor was CMV seronegative and was included in the group of a few hundred seronegative cohort members. Every donor gave a peripheral blood sample, and the peripheral blood mononuclear cells from that sample were used for TCR beta sequencing. The Qiagen DNeasy Blood Extraction Kit was used to extract genomic DNA from the blood cell samples. This receptor was taken from a boy between 5 and 17 years old in good health and CMV-seronegative. The sequenced sample was PBMCs. This sequence uses TRBV5-1 and TRBJ2-3; 7 bases in between match TRBD2. The CDR3 reads CASGGLLTDTQYF. In nucleotides, the sequence is TGCGCCAGCGGGGGACTACTCACAGATACGCAGTATTTT.